Listed below are T cell receptor beta chains from one sample, sequenced in a study of blood T cell repertoires in COVID-19. Method: immunoSEQ multiplex PCR; TCRdb's copy keeps in-frame clones and lacks some. The table has around 260,000 clones, approximately 90% seen once. What was sequenced was peripheral blood. The receptors originated from a man aged 60-69 years who had recovered from COVID-19. CDR3s include the opening cysteine and the closing phenylalanine or tryptophan. The order of the fields is D gene, clone size, J gene, V gene, CDR3 protein, CDR3 DNA. The D gene is left open where the match is weak. Clone size is shown for a subset of rows, as once, few, many or a class of expanded clone.

TRBD2	NA	TRBJ2-1	TRBV15	CATSRGGGGYNEQFF	TGTGCCACCAGCAGAGGGGGCGGGGGTTATAATGAGCAGTTCTTC
TRBD2	NA	TRBJ2-5	TRBV13	CASSPAVGGGETQYF	TGTGCCAGCAGCCCCGCGGTTGGGGGAGGGGAGACCCAGTACTTC
TRBD2	NA	TRBJ2-3	TRBV5-4	CASSFSGAVTDTQYF	TGTGCCAGCAGCTTTAGCGGGGCCGTCACAGATACGCAGTATTTT
NA	NA	TRBJ2-7	TRBV9	CASSSVGGPYEQYF	TGTGCCAGCAGCTCCGTGGGAGGACCGTACGAGCAGTACTTC
NA	NA	TRBJ2-2	TRBV27	CASSLKPTGTGELFF	TGTGCCAGCAGTTTAAAACCGACGGGGACCGGGGAGCTGTTTTTT
NA	NA	TRBJ1-1	TRBV6-5	CASKEQAGTEAFF	TGTGCCAGTAAAGAGCAGGCGGGCACTGAAGCTTTCTTT
NA	NA	TRBJ2-1	TRBV4-2	CASSQNRGPYNEQFF	TGTGCCAGCAGCCAAAATAGGGGCCCCTACAATGAGCAGTTCTTC
NA	NA	TRBJ2-7	TRBV5-1	CASSLSSGRQYF	TGCGCCAGCAGCTTGTCGTCGGGGAGGCAGTACTTC
NA	NA	TRBJ1-5	TRBV18	CASSPRIENQPQHF	TGTGCCAGCTCACCACGTATAGAGAATCAGCCCCAGCATTTT
NA	NA	TRBJ2-7	TRBV4-1	CASSQDPWSSYEQYF	TGCGCCAGCAGCCAAGATCCGTGGAGCTCCTACGAGCAGTACTTC
NA	NA	TRBJ2-5	TRBV9	CASSTHPGQETQYF	TGTGCCAGCAGCACCCATCCGGGACAAGAGACCCAGTACTTC
NA	NA	TRBJ2-1	TRBV18	CASSPRGTSYNEQFF	TGTGCCAGCTCACCACGCGGGACTTCCTACAATGAGCAGTTCTTC
TRBD1	NA	TRBJ2-1	TRBV5-8	CASSLETGGYNEQFF	TGTGCCAGCAGCTTGGAGACAGGGGGCTACAATGAGCAGTTCTTC
NA	NA	TRBJ2-5	TRBV27	CASSLIAPGLSGETQYF	TGTGCCAGCAGTTTAATTGCGCCAGGTCTAAGTGGGGAGACCCAGTACTTC
TRBD2	NA	TRBJ2-3	TRBV10-1	CASSVLAGATDTQYF	TGCGCCAGCAGTGTTCTAGCGGGGGCCACAGATACGCAGTATTTT
TRBD1	once	TRBJ1-1	TRBV5-1	CASSLTGAAVNTEAFF	TGCGCCAGCAGCTTGACAGGGGCGGCGGTGAACACTGAAGCTTTCTTT
TRBD2	NA	TRBJ2-5	TRBV4-2	CASRARERGGAETQYF	TGTGCCAGCAGGGCTCGGGAGCGGGGGGGGGCGGAGACCCAGTACTTC
TRBD1	NA	TRBJ1-5	TRBV6-2/TRBV6-3	CASSPYSDRGNQPQHF	TGTGCCAGCAGTCCCTACTCGGACAGGGGCAATCAGCCCCAGCATTTT
TRBD2	NA	TRBJ2-1	TRBV18	CASSPGLDNEQFF	TGTGCCAGCTCACCGGGACTAGACAATGAGCAGTTCTTC
NA	NA	TRBJ1-1	TRBV30	CAWSRGFVNTEAFF	TGTGCCTGGAGTAGAGGGTTTGTGAACACTGAAGCTTTCTTT
TRBD2	few	TRBJ2-1	TRBV11-2	CASRQAGGRLKEQFF	TGTGCCAGCAGGCAGGCGGGGGGCCGCCTGAAGGAGCAGTTCTTC
NA	NA	TRBJ1-5	TRBV5-6	CASSPTGESNQPQHF	TGTGCCAGCAGCCCCACGGGGGAGAGCAATCAGCCCCAGCATTTT
NA	NA	TRBJ1-4	TRBV20-1	CSARNSEKLFF	TGCAGTGCTAGAAACTCTGAAAAACTGTTTTTT
NA	NA	TRBJ2-7	TRBV24-1	CATSDLGEKQYF	TGTGCCACCAGTGATTTAGGGGAAAAGCAGTACTTC
TRBD2	once	TRBJ2-2	TRBV10-2	CASSRTSGGTGELFF	TGCGCCAGCAGCAGGACTAGCGGGGGCACCGGGGAGCTGTTTTTT
NA	NA	TRBJ2-1	TRBV7-3	CASSPLAGSYNEQFF	TGTGCCAGCAGCCCCCTAGCTGGATCCTACAATGAGCAGTTCTTC
NA	NA	TRBJ1-3	TRBV7-2	CASSQRRAVDTIYF	TGTGCCAGCAGCCAAAGGAGGGCAGTGGACACCATATATTTT
NA	NA	TRBJ2-3	TRBV12-3/TRBV12-4	CASSSGHTQYF	TGTGCCAGTTCGTCAGGTCATACGCAGTATTTT
NA	NA	TRBJ1-6	TRBV7-2	CASSLSGGNSPLHF	TGTGCCAGCAGCTTATCCGGGGGAAATTCACCCCTCCACTTT
NA	NA	TRBJ2-3	TRBV18	CASSPAGFTDTQYF	TGTGCCAGCTCACCTGCAGGTTTCACAGATACGCAGTATTTT
NA	NA	TRBJ1-1	TRBV6-1	CASSEGDTPLAFF	TGTGCCAGCAGTGAGGGAGATACGCCGCTAGCTTTCTTT
TRBD1	NA	TRBJ2-5	TRBV18	CASSPGTVETQYF	TGTGCCAGCTCACCCGGGACAGTTGAGACCCAGTACTTC
TRBD1	NA	TRBJ1-1	TRBV6-6	CASRDRGLNTEAFF	TGTGCCAGCCGGGACAGGGGATTGAACACTGAAGCTTTCTTT
TRBD1	NA	TRBJ1-1	TRBV6-5	CASRRGAGGATEAFF	TGTGCCAGCAGACGCGGGGCAGGGGGTGCCACTGAAGCTTTCTTT
TRBD2	NA	TRBJ2-7	TRBV5-6	CASSFTSGGLLSYEQYF	TGTGCCAGCAGCTTTACTAGCGGGGGGCTCCTCTCCTACGAGCAGTACTTC
TRBD1	NA	TRBJ2-7	TRBV4-2	CASSQLQGAASEQYF	TGTGCCAGCAGCCAATTACAGGGGGCTGCAAGCGAGCAGTACTTC
TRBD2	NA	TRBJ2-5	TRBV30	CAWSGAGETWGETQYF	TGTGCCTGGAGTGGAGCGGGGGAGACCTGGGGGGAGACCCAGTACTTC
TRBD1	NA	TRBJ1-3	TRBV7-9	CASSLQGGGNTIYF	TGTGCCAGCAGTTTACAGGGGGGTGGAAACACCATATATTTT
TRBD1	NA	TRBJ1-2	TRBV24-1	CATSDAGGWQYGYTF	TGTGCCACCAGTGACGCAGGGGGCTGGCAGTATGGCTACACCTTC
NA	NA	TRBJ1-1	TRBV29-1	CSGGTTEAFF	TGCAGCGGGGGGACTACTGAAGCTTTCTTT
TRBD1	few	TRBJ1-2	TRBV19	CASLSRGRGPVGYGYTF	TGTGCCAGTCTATCCAGGGGGCGCGGGCCCGTTGGCTATGGCTACACCTTC
TRBD1	NA	TRBJ1-2	TRBV18	CASSPPVRQGADGYTF	TGTGCCAGCTCACCACCGGTCCGGCAGGGGGCAGATGGCTACACCTTC
NA	once	TRBJ2-5	TRBV19	CASSINSVETQYF	TGTGCCAGTAGTATTAACAGTGTGGAGACCCAGTACTTC
TRBD2	NA	TRBJ2-1	TRBV9	CASSHRLAGGDNEQFF	TGTGCCAGCAGTCACCGACTAGCGGGGGGCGACAATGAGCAGTTCTTC
NA	once	TRBJ2-2	TRBV7-2	CASSFTGTHVTTGELFF	TGTGCCAGCAGCTTCACCGGGACACATGTCACCACCGGGGAGCTGTTTTTT
TRBD1	NA	TRBJ1-4	TRBV3-1/TRBV3-2	CASSQKTGLWEKLFF	TGTGCCAGCAGCCAAAAGACAGGGTTGTGGGAAAAACTGTTTTTT
TRBD1	NA	TRBJ2-7	TRBV6-6	CASSAQGGNYEQYF	TGTGCCAGCAGTGCACAGGGGGGAAACTACGAGCAGTACTTC
TRBD1	NA	TRBJ1-2	TRBV15	CATSSSGTAYYGYTF	TGTGCCACCAGCAGTTCCGGGACAGCGTACTATGGCTACACCTTC
NA	NA	TRBJ2-2	TRBV2	CASSEVLSIGELFF	TGTGCCAGCAGTGAAGTCCTAAGTATTGGGGAGCTGTTTTTT
TRBD2	NA	TRBJ2-3	TRBV7-6	CASTSGGLSDTQYF	TGTGCCAGCACCTCGGGAGGGCTTTCAGATACGCAGTATTTT
TRBD2	NA	TRBJ2-2	TRBV5-1	CASSPTPGGANTGELFF	TGCGCCAGCAGCCCCACTCCCGGGGGGGCGAACACCGGGGAGCTGTTTTTT
NA	NA	TRBJ1-4	TRBV14	CASSQLGQTNEKLFF	TGTGCCAGCAGCCAGCTAGGACAGACCAATGAAAAACTGTTTTTT
NA	once	TRBJ1-4	TRBV11-2	CASSLTGGNEKLFF	TGTGCCAGCAGCTTAACTGGGGGGAATGAAAAACTGTTTTTT
TRBD2	NA	TRBJ2-3	TRBV6-5	CASSPERGYTDTQYF	TGTGCCAGCAGCCCGGAGCGGGGCTACACAGATACGCAGTATTTT
TRBD1	NA	TRBJ1-1	TRBV4-1	CASSQVFRDRGDTEAFF	TGCGCCAGCAGCCAAGTGTTCCGGGACAGGGGGGACACTGAAGCTTTCTTT
NA	NA	TRBJ1-5	TRBV19	CASSIAGIYNQPQHF	TGTGCCAGTAGTATAGCAGGCATATACAATCAGCCCCAGCATTTT
TRBD1	NA	TRBJ2-2	TRBV2	CASNRDSSNTGELFF	TGTGCCAGCAACCGGGACAGTTCGAACACCGGGGAGCTGTTTTTT
NA	NA	TRBJ1-1	TRBV9	CASSPLGGRDTEAFF	TGTGCCAGCAGCCCCCTCGGGGGGCGAGACACTGAAGCTTTCTTT
NA	NA	TRBJ1-5	TRBV6-6	CASSSTGSQPQHF	TGTGCCAGCAGTTCGACGGGAAGTCAGCCCCAGCATTTT